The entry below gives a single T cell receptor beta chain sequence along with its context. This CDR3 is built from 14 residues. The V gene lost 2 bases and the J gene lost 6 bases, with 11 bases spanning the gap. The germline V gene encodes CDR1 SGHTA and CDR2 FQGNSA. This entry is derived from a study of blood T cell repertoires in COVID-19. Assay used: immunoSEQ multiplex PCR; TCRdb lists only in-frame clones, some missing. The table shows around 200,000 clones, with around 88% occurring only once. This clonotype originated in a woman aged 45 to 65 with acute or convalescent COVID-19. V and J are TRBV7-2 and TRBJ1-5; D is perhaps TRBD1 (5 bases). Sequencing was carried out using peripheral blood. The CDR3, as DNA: TGTGCCAGCAGCTTAATCTGGGGGGGTCAGCCCCAGCATTTT. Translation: CASSLIWGGQPQHF.